This T cell receptor beta chain was recorded in a study of T cell repertoires in cytomegalovirus infection. Overall study context: Peptides in the study included HLA-C-restricted and HLA-B-restricted CMV epitopes. Indicated by public TCR beta signatures were CMV infection and matching HLA type.

Study findings and constraints: Identification of carriers of CMV plus the relevant HLA was achieved through cumulative public TCR beta family frequency. HLA-C-restricted CMV clonotypes gave the most frequent clonotype in two of eight donors.

MiXCR, applied by TCRdb to the reads, yields one record per CDR3 protein. In the table there are roughly 920,000 distinct CDR3 sequences, roughly 30% of which are singletons. V was pared by 5 bases and J by 0 bases, with 14 bases between. Germline CDR1 and CDR2: LNHDA and SQIVND (reference sequence). There are 15 residues in the CDR3. Turning to this clonotype: Its antigen is not known.

The rearrangement joins TRBV19 to TRBJ2-7, with a tentative D call TRBD2 (6 bases). Sequenced material: cultured CD8+ T cells from PBMCs, taken from culture after CMV antigen stimulation. The source is a human donor in good health (CMV status not recorded). Some clones in this sample may be carry-over from other donors' samples. CDR3 loop: CASSPGYGSSYEQYF. The CDR3 DNA is TGTGCCAGTAGTCCCGGGTACGGGAGCTCCTACGAGCAGTACTTC.